Below are 14 T cell receptor beta chains sequenced from a single sample in a study of molecular identifiers for immune sequencing clone quantification. TCRdb re-called the PCR reads with MiXCR, one entry per CDR3 protein. The repertoire includes about 510,000 distinct CDR3 sequences, roughly 26% of them detected once, and 0.7% to 0.9% sits in the top ten. The material sequenced was naive CD8+ T cells from blood, with Jurkat cell RNA spiked in. Indicated subset: FACS-sorted CD8+CD4-CCR7+CD45RA+ naive T cells. The receptors originated from a human donor in good health. Some libraries in this study had Jurkat cell RNA spiked in.

This clonotype was detected only a few times. This chain joins TRBV30 and TRBJ1-1; possible D gene TRBD1, 6 bases. In germline, CDR1 is GTSNPN, CDR2 SVGIG (reference sequence). The CDR3 is made up of 14 amino acids. Trimming took off 0 bases at V and 5 bases at J, with 13 bases between the two ends. CDR3 DNA sequence: TGTGCCTGGAGTGTACGGGGGGCGCGAACTGAAGCTTTCTTT. It is translated as CAWSVRGARTEAFF.

This clonotype was seen many times. The V and J genes are TRBV14 and TRBJ1-1; D perhaps matches TRBD1 (5 bases). Trimming removed 3 bases at V and 5 bases at J, with 10 bases between. Per the germline V gene, CDR1 is SGHDN and CDR2 is FVKESK. CDR3 length: 13 residues. The CDR3 is CASSHGRGTEAFF. The CDR3 DNA follows: TGTGCCAGCAGCCACGGGAGGGGAACTGAAGCTTTCTTT.

J is TRBJ2-7 and V is TRBV7-2; 9 positions agree with TRBD2. The CDR3 length is 15 residues. The ends lost 4 bases at V and 9 bases at J; junction bases unmatched: 13. The V gene's germline CDR1 is SGHTA and CDR2 FQGNSA. CDR3 protein: CASSSSGSGGAAQYF. The CDR3 DNA is TGTGCCAGCAGCTCAAGTGGTAGCGGGGGCGCCGCGCAGTACTTC.

Regarding this clonotype: Without the conserved terminal phenylalanine or tryptophan, this CDR3 likely stems from a read error. This rearrangement joins TRBV10-3 to TRBJ2-7, with D unresolved. Trimming pared 0 bases from V and 6 bases from J, leaving 18 bases between. Germline V gives CDR1 ENHRY, CDR2 SYGVKD. The CDR3 is 16 residues long. The CDR3, as DNA: TGTGCCATCAGTGAGTCTGGCTCTGTGCCTCTGGGCGAGCAGTACTCC. It is translated as CAISESGSVPLGEQYS.

This clonotype was seen a few times. The chain is built from TRBV4-3 and TRBJ2-7; D unresolved. There are 16 residues in the CDR3. The germline CDR1 and CDR2 sequences are LGHNA and YSLEER. V lost 0 bases to trimming and J lost 1 base, with 13 bases between them. Here the CDR3 DNA reads TGCGCCAGCAGCCAAGATCGTTTGGGCAGTTCCTACGAGCAGTACTTC. This encodes CASSQDRLGSSYEQYF.

The chain uses TRBV7-2 and TRBJ2-1, with 10 bases aligning to TRBD2. Germline V lookup: CDR1 SGHTA, CDR2 FQGNSA. CDR3 size: 17 residues. Trimming at V came to 2 bases and at J to 0 bases, leaving 4 bases not matched to a gene. The CDR3 reads CASSLMGLASSYNEQFF. Written as DNA, the CDR3 is TGTGCCAGCAGCTTAATGGGACTAGCGAGCTCCTACAATGAGCAGTTCTTC.

The chain combines TRBV6-6 with TRBJ2-2; the match to TRBD1 covers 7 bases. The trim removed 2 bases at V and 5 bases at J, leaving 8 bases unmatched. In germline, CDR1 is MNHNY, CDR2 SVGAGI (reference sequence). The CDR3 totals 16 residues. The CDR3 DNA reads as TGTGCCAGCAGTTACAGAAGGGGGCGACAGACCGGGGAGCTGTTTTTT. This translates into CASSYRRGRQTGELFF.

This clonotype was counted ten times or more. J is TRBJ2-3 and V is TRBV12-3 or TRBV12-4; no reliable D call. The CDR3 spans 17 residues. V was clipped by 1 base and J by 0 bases, with 14 bases between them. CDR3 sequence reads: CASSLVQPSASTDTQYF. The CDR3 nucleotides are TGTGCCAGCAGTTTAGTCCAGCCGAGTGCTAGCACAGATACGCAGTATTTT.

Concerning this clonotype itself: Germline and junction disagree at one end, which may indicate a read error. The V call is TRBV5-1, the J call TRBJ2-7; 7 bases map to TRBD1. There are 13 residues in the CDR3. Germline lookup yields CDR1 SGHRS and CDR2 YFSETQ. The DNA for the CDR3 is TGCGTCAGCAGATGGCAGGGGGACTACGAGCAGTACTTC. This gives the protein CVSRWQGDYEQYF.

This sequence joins TRBV12-3 or TRBV12-4 and TRBJ1-1; tentatively, D is TRBD1 (5 bases). This CDR3 has 13 residues. V was pared by 7 bases and J by 1 base, with 10 bases between. This chain's CDR3 is CASKLRGNTEAFF. CDR3 sequence (DNA): TGTGCCAGCAAACTAAGGGGGAACACTGAAGCTTTCTTT.

The table lists this clonotype with many counts. CDR3 loop: CSAYSGREGTDTQYF. In nucleotides, the CDR3 is TGCAGCGCCTATAGCGGGAGGGAGGGGACAGATACGCAGTATTTT. The chain recombines TRBV29-1 with TRBJ2-3, with 11 bases that match TRBD2. CDR1 and CDR2 from the germline V gene are SQVTM and ANQGSEA. The CDR3 sequence is 15 residues long. V lost 7 bases, J lost 3 bases, and 9 bases stayed unmatched.

The table lists this clonotype with many counts. The rearrangement links TRBV7-2 to TRBJ2-5; no firm D call. The V end was cut by 3 bases, the J end by 2 bases, with 13 bases between. Germline V CDR1 and CDR2: SGHTA, FQGNSA. The CDR3 covers 15 residues. CDR3 sequence reads: CASSFGSGPQETQYF. CDR3 nucleotides: TGTGCCAGCAGCTTTGGATCAGGTCCTCAAGAGACCCAGTACTTC. Full variable domain (remainder filled in from reference TRBV7-2 and TRBJ2-5): GAGVSQSPSNKVTEKGKDVELRCDPISGHTALYWYRQSLGQGLEFLIYFQGNSAPDKSGLPSDRFSAERTGGSVSTLTIQRTQQEDSAVYLCASSFGSGPQETQYFGPGTRLLVL.

A word on this clonotype: The junction differs from germline at one of its ends, possibly a read error. The V and J genes are TRBV10-3 and TRBJ2-1; D possibly matches TRBD1 or TRBD2 (5 bases each). The CDR3 sequence is 14 residues long. Germline values: CDR1 ENHRY, CDR2 SYGVKD. As DNA, the CDR3 is TGTGCCATCGGGTTCGGGGCTTCCTACGATGAGCAGTTCTTC. Translation gives CAIGFGASYDEQFF.

This clonotype was found many times. The CDR3 spells CASSPWDSQNTDTQYF. CDR3 coding DNA: TGTGCCAGCAGCCCTTGGGACTCTCAAAACACAGATACGCAGTATTTT. The chain recombines TRBV7-9 with TRBJ2-3; perhaps TRBD2 as D (6 bases). V lost 5 bases and J 2 bases, leaving 17 bases between the germline ends. CDR3 length: 16 amino acids. CDR1 SEHNR and CDR2 FQNEAQ come from the germline V gene (reference sequence).